This TCR beta chain was captured in a study of neoadjuvant anti-PD-1 for oral cavity cancer. At the level of the study: Patients without progression received a fourth nivolumab dose around day 43, then surgical resection on days 50-56.

Clones were read by immunoSEQ multiplex PCR, and TCRdb kept only the in-frame ones, dropping some. The sample lists about 7,200 clones; more than 70% were seen once. Stage II-IVA oral cavity squamous cell carcinoma was new and untreated by systemic or radiation therapy. CDR1 and CDR2 from the germline V gene are MNHNS and SASEGT. This CDR3 spans 13 amino acids. Trimming left V 5 bases short and J 6 bases short, with 10 bases between. Sequencing was performed on PBMCs, taken before nivolumab (anti-PD-1) treatment. The TCR was taken from a person aged 35-79 years with oral cavity squamous cell carcinoma. V is TRBV6-1 and J is TRBJ2-2; D is unresolved. CDR3 DNA sequence: TGTGCCAGCAGTCTCTCAAGAGCCGGGGAGCTGTTTTTT. It translates to CASSLSRAGELFF.